The 20 T cell receptor beta chains reported below all come from one sample, sequenced in a study of blood T cell repertoires in COVID-19 (TCRdb year 2020). Library construction relied on the immunoSEQ multiplex PCR assay. TCRdb carries this immuneACCESS record with in-frame sequences only. Its versions omit some clonotypes, under half of them owing to an unresolved V gene in the studies checked, with the rest unexplained. The sample table shows 15,000 to 20,000 clones, and almost 90% are seen once. The top ten clonotypes cover roughly 2.5% of the sample. The sequenced material came from peripheral blood. These receptors came from a human donor in a cohort sampled during active COVID-19.

V gene TRBV24-1 combines with J gene TRBJ2-1, with 16 bases identical to TRBD2. The J segment lost 6 bases and the V segment lost 4 bases, leaving 5 bases of the junction unmatched. In germline, CDR1 is KGHDR, CDR2 SFDVKD. The CDR3 is 17 amino acids. The CDR3 loop reads CATSDSGLAGGRNEQFF. The CDR3 DNA sequence: TGTGCCACCAGTGACTCGGGACTAGCGGGGGGGCGCAATGAGCAGTTCTTC.

The chain uses TRBV4-3 and TRBJ2-1; D possibly corresponds to TRBD2 (5 bases). The CDR3 has 16 amino acids. Trimming left V 0 bases short and J 7 bases short, with 16 bases between. The V gene's germline CDR1 is LGHNA and CDR2 YSLEER. CDR3 in amino acids: CASSQDLASSRNEQFF. The DNA of the CDR3 is TGCGCCAGCAGCCAAGATCTGGCTAGCTCAAGGAATGAGCAGTTCTTC.

The chain carries TRBV23-1 and TRBJ2-3; D remains ambiguous. TRBV23-1 is classed as an ORF, of uncertain function. CDR3 size: 15 residues. V gave up 0 bases and J gave up 4 bases, with 11 bases separating them. CDR3 in DNA: TGCGCCAGCAGTCAATCGTCTTCTGGAGCAGATACGCAGTATTTT. This encodes CASSQSSSGADTQYF.

Note on this clone: Other nucleotide sequences from this sample produce the same CDR3. J is TRBJ2-3 and V is TRBV9; 9 bases agree with TRBD2. Germline V gene sequence: CDR1 SGDLS, CDR2 YYNGEE. The CDR3 loop spans 16 amino acids. V lost 0 bases and J lost 1; bases outside the gene matches: 3. CDR3 nucleotides: TGTGCCAGCAGCGTAGGATTAGCGGGGGGCACAGATACGCAGTATTTT. It specifies CASSVGLAGGTDTQYF.

This chain connects TRBV4-3 to TRBJ2-1; TRBD2 aligns across 8 bases. CDR1 and CDR2 from the germline V gene are LGHNA and YSLEER. This CDR3 has 17 amino acids. V lost 4 bases, J lost 7 bases, and 15 bases stayed unmatched. The CDR3 here is CASSPESWVAGLNEQFF. The CDR3 nucleotides read TGCGCCAGCAGCCCAGAAAGTTGGGTAGCGGGATTAAATGAGCAGTTCTTC.

As for this clone: Other DNA sequences of this sample code for an identical CDR3. The rearrangement uses TRBV27 and TRBJ2-1; TRBD1 aligns across 12 bases. The germline CDR1 and CDR2 sequences are MNHEY and SMNVEV (reference sequence). Germline trimming cut 8 bases from V and 5 bases from J; bases unmatched to any gene: 4. This CDR3 has 14 amino acids. For the CDR3, the DNA is TGTGCCAGCGGGGACAGGGGGCCGAACAATGAGCAGTTCTTC. It yields the protein CASGDRGPNNEQFF.

The J gene is TRBJ2-3, the V gene TRBV5-4; D not resolved. Germline loops: CDR1 SGHNT, CDR2 YYREEE (reference sequence). V was trimmed by 0 bases and J by 3 bases, leaving 8 bases between them. The CDR3 extends over 14 amino acids. The CDR3 nucleotides read TGTGCCAGCAGCTTGGCGGGTGGGACAGATACGCAGTATTTT. Protein sequence: CASSLAGGTDTQYF.

This chain uses TRBV5-1 with TRBJ2-1; 10 nucleotides line up with TRBD1. The V and J ends lost 4 bases and 4 bases, in that order; junction bases with no gene match: 8. Germline V lookup: CDR1 SGHRS, CDR2 YFSETQ. CDR3 length: 16 residues. This CDR3 is CASSHRQGATYNEQFF. As DNA, the CDR3 is TGCGCCAGCAGCCACAGACAGGGGGCTACTTACAATGAGCAGTTCTTC.

The chain couples TRBV9 to TRBJ2-7; D might be TRBD2 (6 bases). Germline values: CDR1 SGDLS, CDR2 YYNGEE. V lost 2 bases and J 0 bases, leaving 9 bases between the germline ends. The CDR3 is 14 amino acids. CDR3 protein: CASSVSGGSYEQYF. The DNA of the CDR3 is TGTGCCAGCAGCGTTTCCGGGGGCTCCTACGAGCAGTACTTC.

V gene TRBV15 combines with J gene TRBJ1-1; D gene ambiguous. The CDR3 covers 14 residues. Trimming took off 0 bases at V and 5 bases at J, with 10 bases between the two ends. From germline, CDR1 is LNHNV and CDR2 YYDKDF (reference sequence). The CDR3 DNA reads TGTGCCACCAGCAGAGATCGGAGATGGACTGAAGCTTTCTTT. This translates into CATSRDRRWTEAFF.

The V gene is TRBV6-5, the J gene TRBJ2-1; the D gene is possibly TRBD2 (6 bases). This CDR3 comprises 15 residues. Germline V CDR1 and CDR2: MNHEY, SVGAGI. V was pared by 5 bases and J by 5 bases, with 16 bases between. Written as DNA, the CDR3 is TGTGCCAGCAGTCCCCATCTCGGGGGTAACAATGAGCAGTTCTTC. Its protein is CASSPHLGGNNEQFF.

The chain couples TRBV27 to TRBJ2-1; 7 bases align to TRBD1. In germline, CDR1 is MNHEY, CDR2 SMNVEV (reference sequence). Trimming took 4 bases from V and 4 from J; bases not matched to a gene: 10. The length of the CDR3 is 16 residues. The CDR3 sequence is CASSSGPGQLYNEQFF. In nucleotides, the CDR3 is TGTGCCAGCAGTTCTGGCCCGGGACAGCTTTACAATGAGCAGTTCTTC.

V is TRBV5-1 and J is TRBJ2-7, with TRBD2 matching 14 bases. V gave up 4 bases and J gave up 7 bases; unmatched junction bases: 10. CDR3 size: 16 residues. Looked up from germline, CDR1 is SGHRS and CDR2 is YFSETQ. The CDR3 loop is CASSTPGLAGVGEQYF. Here the CDR3 DNA reads TGCGCCAGCAGCACGCCGGGACTAGCGGGAGTAGGAGAGCAGTACTTC.

In DNA form, the CDR3 reads TGTGCCAGTAGTATAGTCAGGGGGGAGACCCAGTACTTC. Its translation is CASSIVRGETQYF. This chain joins TRBV19 and TRBJ2-5, with 7 nucleotides matching TRBD1. The V gene's germline CDR1 is LNHDA and CDR2 SQIVND (reference sequence). Trimming removed 1 base from V and 5 bases from J; junction bases left unmatched: 1. CDR3 length: 13 amino acids.

This clone was seen a few times. The gene calls are TRBV5-6 and TRBJ2-5, with unresolved D. Germline V gives CDR1 SGHDT, CDR2 YYEEEE. The CDR3 contains 13 residues. V lost 1 base and J lost 4, with 8 bases in between. The CDR3 DNA reads TGTGCCAGCAGCTTGCTTTCAGGAGAGACCCAGTACTTC. Encoded protein: CASSLLSGETQYF.

The chain is built from TRBV24-1 and TRBJ2-1; TRBD2 might be the D (6 bases). Trimming took off 4 bases at V and 6 bases at J, with 18 bases between the two ends. CDR3 length equals 16 residues. From germline, CDR1 is KGHDR and CDR2 SFDVKD. The CDR3 here is CATSDTSSSGTNEQFF. DNA of the CDR3: TGTGCCACCAGTGACACTAGCTCTTCGGGCACCAATGAGCAGTTCTTC.

The chain couples TRBV27 to TRBJ2-7; 12 nucleotides agree with TRBD2. CDR1 and CDR2 from the germline V gene are MNHEY and SMNVEV (reference sequence). Losses at the gene ends were 2 bases for V and 1 base for J; bases not matched to a gene: 9. The CDR3 consists of 18 residues. CDR3 protein: CASSLLTSGGFLSYEQYF. Here the CDR3 DNA reads TGTGCCAGCAGTTTACTGACTAGCGGGGGATTCTTATCCTACGAGCAGTACTTC.

V usage is TRBV5-4 and J usage is TRBJ1-1; TRBD1 aligns across 10 bases. The germline CDR1 and CDR2 sequences are SGHNT and YYREEE (reference sequence). Trimming at V came to 4 bases and at J to 3 bases, leaving 6 bases not matched to a gene. This CDR3 has 15 amino acids. The chain's CDR3 is CASSRGQGPDTEAFF. CDR3 bases: TGTGCCAGCAGCAGGGGACAGGGGCCCGACACTGAAGCTTTCTTT.

V and J are TRBV3-1 (or the pseudogene TRBV3-2) and TRBJ2-7, with D possibly being TRBD1 (5 bases). Germline lookup yields CDR1 LGHDT and CDR2 YNNKEL (reference sequence). V was pared by 4 bases and J by 2 bases, with 12 bases between. CDR3 length equals 14 residues. CDR3 DNA: TGTGCCAGCAGCCGCCGACAGAGTACCTACGAGCAGTACTTC. Its protein product is CASSRRQSTYEQYF.

The CDR3 sequence is CASSQDPTGRNQPQHF. The CDR3 coding sequence is TGCGCCAGCAGCCAAGATCCGACAGGACGGAATCAGCCCCAGCATTTT. The gene calls are TRBV4-3 and TRBJ1-5; the D gene is possibly TRBD1 (6 bases). Germline lookup yields CDR1 LGHNA and CDR2 YSLEER. V shed 0 bases and J shed 4 bases, with 13 bases lying between them. This CDR3 is built from 16 residues.